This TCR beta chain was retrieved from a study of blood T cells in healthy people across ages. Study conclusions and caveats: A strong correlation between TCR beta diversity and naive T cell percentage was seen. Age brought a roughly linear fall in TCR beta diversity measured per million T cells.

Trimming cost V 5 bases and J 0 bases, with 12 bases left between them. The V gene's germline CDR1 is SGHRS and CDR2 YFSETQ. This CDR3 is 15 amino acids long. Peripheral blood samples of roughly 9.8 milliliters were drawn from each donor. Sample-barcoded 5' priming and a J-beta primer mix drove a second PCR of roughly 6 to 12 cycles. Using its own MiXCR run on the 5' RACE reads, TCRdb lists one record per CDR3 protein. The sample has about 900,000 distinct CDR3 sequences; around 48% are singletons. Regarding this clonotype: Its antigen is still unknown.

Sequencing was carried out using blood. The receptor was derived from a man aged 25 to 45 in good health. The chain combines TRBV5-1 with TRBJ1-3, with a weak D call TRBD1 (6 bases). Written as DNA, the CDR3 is TGCGCCAGCAGTCTGGACAGTGCCTCTGGAAACACCATATATTTT. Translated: CASSLDSASGNTIYF. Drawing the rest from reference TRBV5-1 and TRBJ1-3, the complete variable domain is KAGVTQTPRYLIKTRGQQVTLSCSPISGHRSVSWYQQTPGQGLQFLFEYFSETQRNKGNFPGRFSGRQFSNSRSEMNVSTLELGDSALYLCASSLDSASGNTIYFGEGSWLTVV.